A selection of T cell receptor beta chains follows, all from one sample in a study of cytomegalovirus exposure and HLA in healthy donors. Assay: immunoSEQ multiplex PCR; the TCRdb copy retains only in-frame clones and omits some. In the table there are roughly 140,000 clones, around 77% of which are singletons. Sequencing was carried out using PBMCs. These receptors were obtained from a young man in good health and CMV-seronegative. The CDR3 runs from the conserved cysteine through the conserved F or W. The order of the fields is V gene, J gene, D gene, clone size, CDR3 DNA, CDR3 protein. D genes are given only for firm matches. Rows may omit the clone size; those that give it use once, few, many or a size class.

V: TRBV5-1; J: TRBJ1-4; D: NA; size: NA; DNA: TGCGCCAGCAGCTTGGGAAGGGGCCAAACTAATGAAAAACTGTTTTTT; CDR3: CASSLGRGQTNEKLFF
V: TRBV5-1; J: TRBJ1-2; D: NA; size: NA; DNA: TGCGCCAGCAGCTGGACACAGAACTATGGCTACACCTTC; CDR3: CASSWTQNYGYTF
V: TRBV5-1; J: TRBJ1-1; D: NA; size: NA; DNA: TGCGCCAGCAGCTTGGCAGGGAACACTGAAGCTTTCTTT; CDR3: CASSLAGNTEAFF
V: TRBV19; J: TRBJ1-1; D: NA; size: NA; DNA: TGTGCCAGTAGCCTCGGGACAAAGAACACTGAAGCTTTCTTT; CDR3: CASSLGTKNTEAFF
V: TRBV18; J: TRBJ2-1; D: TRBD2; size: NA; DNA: TGTGCCAGCTCACCAGGGACTAGCGGGAGACAAGTGAATGAGCAGTTCTTC; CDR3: CASSPGTSGRQVNEQFF
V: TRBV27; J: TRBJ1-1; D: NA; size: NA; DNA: TGTGCCAGCAGTTTAAGGGCCTCGGGGGGCACTGAAGCTTTCTTT; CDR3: CASSLRASGGTEAFF
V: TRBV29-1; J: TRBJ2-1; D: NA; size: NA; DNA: TGCAGCGTCGATGCCGTGGGGGGGCGGGAGAAGTTCTTC; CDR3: CSVDAVGGREKFF
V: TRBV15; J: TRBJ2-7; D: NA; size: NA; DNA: TGTGCCACCAGCTCAGGCAAGATTTCCTACGAGCAGTACTTC; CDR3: CATSSGKISYEQYF
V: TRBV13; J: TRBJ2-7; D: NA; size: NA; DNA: TGTGCCAGCAGCTTAGCGGGAGTCTCCTACGAGCAGTACTTC; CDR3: CASSLAGVSYEQYF
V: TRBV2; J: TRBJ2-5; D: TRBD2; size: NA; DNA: TGTGCCAGCAGTTTCCAGCGGGGGGGCCTGGAGACCCAGTACTTC; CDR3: CASSFQRGGLETQYF
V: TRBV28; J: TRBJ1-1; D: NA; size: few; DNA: TGTGCCAGCAGTTTATACCCCGGTGAAGCTTTCTTT; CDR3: CASSLYPGEAFF
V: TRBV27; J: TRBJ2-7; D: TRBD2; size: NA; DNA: TGTGCCAGCAGTTCGGGACTAGCATACGAGCAGTACTTC; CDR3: CASSSGLAYEQYF
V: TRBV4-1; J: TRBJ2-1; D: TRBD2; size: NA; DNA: TGCGCCAGCAGCTCAAGGTACGGACTAGCGGGACGTGAGCAGTTCTTC; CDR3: CASSSRYGLAGREQFF
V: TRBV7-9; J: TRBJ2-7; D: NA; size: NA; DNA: TGTGCCAGCAGCTCTGCGGGGCAGCCTGAAGAGCAGTACTTC; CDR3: CASSSAGQPEEQYF
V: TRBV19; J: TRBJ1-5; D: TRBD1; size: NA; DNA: TGTGCCAGCCAAGGGACAGGGGAACAGCCCCAGCATTTT; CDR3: CASQGTGEQPQHF